This T cell receptor (beta chain) was captured in a study of OX40 agonist ivuxolimab in advanced cancers. Turning to the study itself: Previous treatment with anti-PD-1, anti-PD-L1 or anti-CTLA-4 therapy was allowed; under 50% had received some. Broader study findings: The average count of expanded clones was higher among CD8+ T cells than among CD4+.

The germline V gene encodes CDR1 SEHNR and CDR2 FQNEAQ (reference sequence). The CDR3 consists of 16 residues. The trim removed 4 bases at V and 4 bases at J, leaving 12 bases unmatched. Note on this clone: Its antigen is undetermined.

The study sampled blood at baseline, cycle 4 day 1, and cycle 7 day 1. The assay was immunoSEQ multiplex PCR, and TCRdb's table has in-frame clones only and misses some. Altogether tens of thousands of clones are present, about 90% being singletons, with the ten largest covering approximately 16%. The chain joins TRBV7-9 to TRBJ1-2; TRBD1 matches at 7 bases. The sequencing here drew on CD4+ or CD8+ T cells sorted from blood, taken in a trial of the OX40 agonist ivuxolimab. The clonotype comes from an adult with an advanced solid tumor such as melanoma, head and neck, liver or kidney cancer. The CDR3 here is CASSSSNTGVVYGYTF. DNA for the CDR3: TGTGCCAGCAGCTCCTCTAACACAGGGGTAGTCTATGGCTACACCTTC. Using reference TRBV7-9 and TRBJ1-2 for the parts outside the CDR3, the full variable domain is DTGVSQNPRHKITKRGQNVTFRCDPISEHNRLYWYRQTLGQGPEFLTYFQNEAQLEKSRLLSDRFSAERPKGSFSTLEIQRTEQGDSAMYLCASSSSNTGVVYGYTFGSGTRLTVV.